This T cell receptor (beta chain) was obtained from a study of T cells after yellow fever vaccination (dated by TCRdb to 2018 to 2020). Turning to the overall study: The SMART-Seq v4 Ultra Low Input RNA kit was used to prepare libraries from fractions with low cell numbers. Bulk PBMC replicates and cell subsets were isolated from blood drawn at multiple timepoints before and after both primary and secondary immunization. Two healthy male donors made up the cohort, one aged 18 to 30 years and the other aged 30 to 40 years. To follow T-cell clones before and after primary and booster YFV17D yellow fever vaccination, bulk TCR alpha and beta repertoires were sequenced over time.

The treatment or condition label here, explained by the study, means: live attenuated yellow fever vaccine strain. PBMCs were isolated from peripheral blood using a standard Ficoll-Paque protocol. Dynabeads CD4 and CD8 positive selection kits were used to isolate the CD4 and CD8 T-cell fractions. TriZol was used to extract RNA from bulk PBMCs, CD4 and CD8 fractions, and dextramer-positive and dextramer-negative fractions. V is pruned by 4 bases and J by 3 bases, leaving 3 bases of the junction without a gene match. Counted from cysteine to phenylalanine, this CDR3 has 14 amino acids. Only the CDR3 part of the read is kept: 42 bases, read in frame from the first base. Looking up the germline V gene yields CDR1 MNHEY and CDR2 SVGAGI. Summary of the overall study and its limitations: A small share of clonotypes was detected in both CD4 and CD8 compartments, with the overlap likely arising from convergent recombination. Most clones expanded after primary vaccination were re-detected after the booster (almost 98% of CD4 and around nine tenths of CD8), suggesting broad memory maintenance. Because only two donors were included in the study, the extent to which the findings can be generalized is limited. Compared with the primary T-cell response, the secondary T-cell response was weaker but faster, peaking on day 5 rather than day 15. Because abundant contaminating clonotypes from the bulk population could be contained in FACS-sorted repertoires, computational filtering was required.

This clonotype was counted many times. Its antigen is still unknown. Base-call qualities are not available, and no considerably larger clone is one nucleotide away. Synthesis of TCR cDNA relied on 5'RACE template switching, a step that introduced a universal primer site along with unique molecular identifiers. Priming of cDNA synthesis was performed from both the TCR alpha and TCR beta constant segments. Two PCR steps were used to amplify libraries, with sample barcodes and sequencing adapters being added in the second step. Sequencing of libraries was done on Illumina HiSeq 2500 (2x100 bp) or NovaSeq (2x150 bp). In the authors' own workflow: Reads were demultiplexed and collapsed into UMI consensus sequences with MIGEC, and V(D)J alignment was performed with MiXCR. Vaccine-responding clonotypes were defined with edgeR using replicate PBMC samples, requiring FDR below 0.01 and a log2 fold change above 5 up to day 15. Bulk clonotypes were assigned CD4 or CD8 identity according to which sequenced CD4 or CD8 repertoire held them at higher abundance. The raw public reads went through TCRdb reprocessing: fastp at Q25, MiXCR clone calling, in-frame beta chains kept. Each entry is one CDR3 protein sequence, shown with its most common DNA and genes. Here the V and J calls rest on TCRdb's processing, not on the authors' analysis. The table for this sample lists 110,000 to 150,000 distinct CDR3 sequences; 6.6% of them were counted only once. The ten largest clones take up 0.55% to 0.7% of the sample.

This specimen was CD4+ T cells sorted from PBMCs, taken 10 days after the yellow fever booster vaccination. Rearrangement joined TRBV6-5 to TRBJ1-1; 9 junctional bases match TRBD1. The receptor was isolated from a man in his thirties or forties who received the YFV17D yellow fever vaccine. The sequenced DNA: TGTGCCAGCAGTTTTACAGGGGGCTACACTGAAGCTTTCTTT. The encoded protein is CASSFTGGYTEAFF.